This T cell receptor beta chain was documented in a study of prognosis after radiotherapy for stage I lung cancer. Whole-study context: All of the enrolled patients had stage I non-small cell lung cancer, and they joined between early 2018 and January 2019.

A remark on this clonotype: Its antigen is unidentified. A clone one base away is much larger, so this may be a read error.

The CDR3 is made up of 15 amino acids. Germline CDR1 is MRHNA and CDR2 is SNTAGT. Overall study results and limits: Reduced Shannon entropy following stereotactic body radiation therapy was recorded in patients who developed distant metastases.

Researchers used two-round multiplex PCR to amplify TCR beta CDR3 starting from genomic DNA. Amplification during the initial PCR round employed primers specific to each TRBV and TRBJ gene. One entry per CDR3 protein results from TCRdb running MiXCR on the multiplex PCR reads. The sample records 15,000 to 20,000 distinct CDR3 sequences, around half being singletons. J is TRBJ2-5 and V is TRBV6-4; tentatively, D is TRBD1 (5 bases). Source: PBMCs, taken before or after stereotactic body radiation therapy (not recorded which). The TCR was taken from a donor aged 50 or older with non-small cell lung cancer. The CDR3 bases are TGTGCCAGCAGTTACTCTGACAGCTTAGGGGAGACCCAGTACTTC. Translated, it gives CASSYSDSLGETQYF.